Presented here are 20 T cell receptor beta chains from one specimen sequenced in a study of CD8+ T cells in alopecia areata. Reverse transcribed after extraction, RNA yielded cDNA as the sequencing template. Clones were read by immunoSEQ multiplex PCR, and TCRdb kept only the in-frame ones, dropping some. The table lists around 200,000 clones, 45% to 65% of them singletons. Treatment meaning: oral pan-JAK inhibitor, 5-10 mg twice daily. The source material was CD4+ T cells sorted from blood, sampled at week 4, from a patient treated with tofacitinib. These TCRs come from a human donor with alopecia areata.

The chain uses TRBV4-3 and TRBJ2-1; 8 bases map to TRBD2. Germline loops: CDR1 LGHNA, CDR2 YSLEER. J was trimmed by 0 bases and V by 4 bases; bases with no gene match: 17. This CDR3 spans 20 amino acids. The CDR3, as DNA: TGCGCCAGCAGCCCGCGGGGAACGGGAGGGCCATTTAGCTCCTACAATGAGCAGTTCTTC. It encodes CASSPRGTGGPFSSYNEQFF.

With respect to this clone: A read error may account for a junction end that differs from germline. The CDR3 spells CASTNHLGLAGGSVF. CDR3 sequence (DNA): TGTGCCAGCACCAATCACCTAGGACTAGCGGGAGGGTCCGTCTTC. The chain is built from TRBV6-6 and TRBJ2-1; TRBD2 matches 15 bases. The CDR3 is made up of 15 amino acids. CDR1 and CDR2 (germline): MNHNY, SVGAGI (reference sequence).

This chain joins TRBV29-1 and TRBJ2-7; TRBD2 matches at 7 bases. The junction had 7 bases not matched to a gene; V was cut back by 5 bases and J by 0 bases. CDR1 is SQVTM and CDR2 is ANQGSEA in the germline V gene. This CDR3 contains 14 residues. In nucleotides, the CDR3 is TGCAGCGTTAGGGGAGGGGCCAGCTCCTACGAGCAGTACTTC. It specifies CSVRGGASSYEQYF.

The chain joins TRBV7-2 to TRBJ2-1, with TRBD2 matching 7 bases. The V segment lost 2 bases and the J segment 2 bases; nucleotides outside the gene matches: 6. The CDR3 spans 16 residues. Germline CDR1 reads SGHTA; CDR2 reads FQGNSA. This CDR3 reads CASSLTSGTTYNEQFF. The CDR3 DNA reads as TGTGCCAGCAGCTTAACCAGCGGGACGACCTACAATGAGCAGTTCTTC.

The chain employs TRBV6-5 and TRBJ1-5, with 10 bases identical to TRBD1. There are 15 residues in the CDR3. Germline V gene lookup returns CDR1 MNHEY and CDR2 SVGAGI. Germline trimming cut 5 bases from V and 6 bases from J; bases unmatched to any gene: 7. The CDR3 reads CASSAQGQGGQPQHF. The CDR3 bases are TGTGCCAGCAGTGCCCAAGGACAGGGGGGTCAGCCCCAGCATTTT.

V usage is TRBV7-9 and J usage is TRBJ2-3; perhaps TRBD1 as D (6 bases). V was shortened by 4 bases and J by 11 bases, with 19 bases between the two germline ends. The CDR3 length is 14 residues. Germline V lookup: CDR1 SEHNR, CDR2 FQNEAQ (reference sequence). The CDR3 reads CASSYDRLLFGQYF. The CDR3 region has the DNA TGTGCCAGCAGCTACGACAGGCTTCTATTCGGGCAGTATTTT.

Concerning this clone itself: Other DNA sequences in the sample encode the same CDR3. CDR3 in DNA: TGTGCCAGCAGCTTAGTGGGGTGGGGCTACACCTTC. This sequence encodes CASSLVGWGYTF. V is TRBV7-2 and J is TRBJ1-2; D remains ambiguous. The CDR3 sequence is 12 residues long. Germline assignment: CDR1 SGHTA and CDR2 FQGNSA. The V and J ends lost 1 base and 8 bases respectively, with 8 bases between them.

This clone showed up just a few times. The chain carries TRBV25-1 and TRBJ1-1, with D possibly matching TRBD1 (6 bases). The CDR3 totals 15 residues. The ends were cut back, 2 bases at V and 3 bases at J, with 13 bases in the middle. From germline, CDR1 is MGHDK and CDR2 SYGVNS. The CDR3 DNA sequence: TGTGCCAGCAGTGAAGGGGGCATCGGGGACACTGAAGCTTTCTTT. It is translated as CASSEGGIGDTEAFF.

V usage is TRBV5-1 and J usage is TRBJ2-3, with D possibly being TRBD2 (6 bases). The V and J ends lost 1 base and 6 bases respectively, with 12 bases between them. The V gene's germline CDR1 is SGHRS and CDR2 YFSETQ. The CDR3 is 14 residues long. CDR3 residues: CASSLSLAIDTQYF. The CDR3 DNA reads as TGCGCCAGCAGCTTGTCTCTAGCGATCGATACGCAGTATTTT.

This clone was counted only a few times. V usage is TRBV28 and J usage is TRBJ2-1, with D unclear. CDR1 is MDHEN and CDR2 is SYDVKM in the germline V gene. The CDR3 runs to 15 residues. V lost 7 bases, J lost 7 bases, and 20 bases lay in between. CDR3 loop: CASIQGPPYGNEQFF. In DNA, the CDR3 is TGTGCCAGCATCCAAGGGCCTCCGTACGGGAATGAGCAGTTCTTC.

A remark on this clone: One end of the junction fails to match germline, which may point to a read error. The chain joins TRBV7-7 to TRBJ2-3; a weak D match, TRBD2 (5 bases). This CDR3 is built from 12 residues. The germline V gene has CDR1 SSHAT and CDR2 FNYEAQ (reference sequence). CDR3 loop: CASSKSGDTQYF. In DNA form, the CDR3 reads TGTGCTAGCAGCAAATCGGGGGATACGCAGTATTTT.

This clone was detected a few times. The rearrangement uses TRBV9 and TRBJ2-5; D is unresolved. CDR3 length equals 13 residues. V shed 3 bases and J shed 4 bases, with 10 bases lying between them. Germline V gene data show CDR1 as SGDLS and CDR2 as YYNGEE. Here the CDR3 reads CASSAQAPETQYF. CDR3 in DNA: TGTGCCAGCAGCGCCCAGGCCCCAGAGACCCAGTACTTC.

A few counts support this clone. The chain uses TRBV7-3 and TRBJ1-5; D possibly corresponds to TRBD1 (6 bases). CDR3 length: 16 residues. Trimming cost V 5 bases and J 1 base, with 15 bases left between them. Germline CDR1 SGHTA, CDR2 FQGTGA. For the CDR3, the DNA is TGTGCCAGCAGCCAAACTCACAGGGTAAGCAATCAGCCCCAGCATTTT. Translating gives CASSQTHRVSNQPQHF.

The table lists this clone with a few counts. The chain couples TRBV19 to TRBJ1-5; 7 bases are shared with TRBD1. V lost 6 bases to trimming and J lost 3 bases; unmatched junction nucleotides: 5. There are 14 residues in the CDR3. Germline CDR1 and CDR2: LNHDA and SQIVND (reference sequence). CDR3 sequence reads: CASSPTGTNQPQHF. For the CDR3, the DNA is TGTGCCAGTAGCCCGACAGGGACCAATCAGCCCCAGCATTTT.

In DNA form, the CDR3 reads TGCGCCAGCAGCCCACTTAGGGACAGTCAGAGCTCCTACGAGCAGTACTTC. It codes for CASSPLRDSQSSYEQYF. This chain uses TRBV5-1 with TRBJ2-7, with 7 bases fitting TRBD1. This CDR3 region has 17 residues. V lost 4 bases and J lost 0; bases outside the gene matches: 13. Germline CDR1 and CDR2: SGHRS and YFSETQ.

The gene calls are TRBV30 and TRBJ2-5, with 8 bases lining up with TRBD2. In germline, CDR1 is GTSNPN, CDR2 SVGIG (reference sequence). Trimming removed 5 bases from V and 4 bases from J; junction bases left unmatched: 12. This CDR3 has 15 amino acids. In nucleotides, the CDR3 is TGTGCCTGGCACAGCGGGAGTGCTTGGGCAGAGACCCAGTACTTC. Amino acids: CAWHSGSAWAETQYF.

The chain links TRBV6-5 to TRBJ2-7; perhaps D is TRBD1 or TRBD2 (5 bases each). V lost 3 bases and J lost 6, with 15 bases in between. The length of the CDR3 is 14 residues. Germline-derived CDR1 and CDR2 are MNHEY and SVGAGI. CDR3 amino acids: CASSYVAGRVEQYF. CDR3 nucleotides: TGTGCCAGCAGTTATGTCGCAGGGCGGGTCGAGCAGTACTTC.

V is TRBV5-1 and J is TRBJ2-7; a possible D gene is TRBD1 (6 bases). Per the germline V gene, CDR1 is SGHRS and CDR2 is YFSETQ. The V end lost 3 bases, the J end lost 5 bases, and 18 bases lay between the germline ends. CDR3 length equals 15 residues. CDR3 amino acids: CASSSTYRVGDEQYF. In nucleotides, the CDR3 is TGCGCCAGCAGCTCCACCTACAGGGTCGGGGACGAGCAGTACTTC.

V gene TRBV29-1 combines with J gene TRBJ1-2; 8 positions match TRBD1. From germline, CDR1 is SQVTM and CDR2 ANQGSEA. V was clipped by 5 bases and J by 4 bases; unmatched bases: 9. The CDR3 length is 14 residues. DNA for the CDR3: TGCAGCGTTAACACCGGGACAGGCCTCTATGGCTACACCTTC. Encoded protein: CSVNTGTGLYGYTF.

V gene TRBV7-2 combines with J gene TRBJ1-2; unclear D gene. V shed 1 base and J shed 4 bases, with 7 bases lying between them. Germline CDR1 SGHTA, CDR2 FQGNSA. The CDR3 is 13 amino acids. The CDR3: CASSLDALYGYTF. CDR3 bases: TGTGCCAGCAGCTTAGATGCCCTCTATGGCTACACCTTC. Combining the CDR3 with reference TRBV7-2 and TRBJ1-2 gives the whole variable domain GAGVSQSPSNKVTEKGKDVELRCDPISGHTALYWYRQSLGQGLEFLIYFQGNSAPDKSGLPSDRFSAERTGGSVSTLTIQRTQQEDSAVYLCASSLDALYGYTFGSGTRLTVV.